This T cell receptor beta chain was sequenced during a study of cytomegalovirus exposure and HLA in healthy donors (dated by TCRdb to between 2016 and 2019). About the study as a whole: According to a later analysis, one platform produced both the roughly 110 validation repertoires and the 670 or so repertoires of the first cohort. The aim of the study was to test whether cataloging public T cell receptors could identify signatures of past pathogen exposure. Along with the approximately 670-subject first cohort, a separate validation cohort of over a hundred different subjects was used. The study combined high-throughput TCR immunosequencing, statistical association of individual TCRs with disease status, and machine learning to predict cytomegalovirus infection status. Paper-wide results and their limitations: Subsequent analysis determined that TCRs grouped into clusters in the first cohort also showed a tendency toward co-occurrence across the 120 or so validation repertoires, and 94% of cluster scores exceeded 0. A later analysis had no HLA typing for the validation cohort, so co-occurrence there was scored across all 120 or so repertoires. A total of 150 or so TCR beta chains were listed by the study as associated with cytomegalovirus. Across donors, most TCR sequences were observed very rarely, whereas some public TCRs were present in many individuals. The authors suggested that the approach could potentially be generalized to other disease states and immunological phenotypes. A few of the identified cytomegalovirus-associated TCR beta chains were confirmed in vitro to be specific for cytomegalovirus antigens. Cytomegalovirus status was reported to be diagnosed by the classifier with high specificity and sensitivity in both the original and validation cohorts.

On this clone itself: What antigen it recognizes has not been identified. Base qualities are not recorded, but no much larger clone differs from it by a single base.

The donors were included in the validation cohort of some 110 subjects, a group kept apart from the roughly 690-subject first cohort. CDR1 and CDR2 (SNHLY, FYNNEI) derive from the germline V gene. V and J are truncated by 5 bases and 4 bases respectively, leaving an intervening sequence of 11 bases. From its cysteine to its phenylalanine, the CDR3 spans 14 amino acids. The retained sequence is limited to the CDR3, 42 bases, with the frame set at the first base. The library was built by means of the immunoSEQ multiplex PCR assay. The study's processing was this. A statistical classification framework was built to diagnose cytomegalovirus status from the catalog of TCR beta chain sequences. In TCRdb, the immuneACCESS table is reduced to in-frame sequences with V and J assigned. These tables do not hold every clone; where another copy was compared, an unresolved V gene accounts for under half, and the others remain unexplained. V and J calls and clone size are given by that table; D and trimming were obtained from the DNA. The sample includes about 150,000 clones, with 82% observed a single time. Of the sample, roughly 30% falls within the top ten clones.

The sample consisted of PBMCs. The TCR comes from a young man in good health and CMV-seropositive. The rearranged chain carries TRBV2 and TRBJ1-4; tentative D gene TRBD1, with 6 bases matching. The CDR3 region reads CASSRGGDNEKLFF. The DNA sequence is TGTGCCAGCAGTAGAGGGGGGGATAATGAAAAACTGTTTTTT.